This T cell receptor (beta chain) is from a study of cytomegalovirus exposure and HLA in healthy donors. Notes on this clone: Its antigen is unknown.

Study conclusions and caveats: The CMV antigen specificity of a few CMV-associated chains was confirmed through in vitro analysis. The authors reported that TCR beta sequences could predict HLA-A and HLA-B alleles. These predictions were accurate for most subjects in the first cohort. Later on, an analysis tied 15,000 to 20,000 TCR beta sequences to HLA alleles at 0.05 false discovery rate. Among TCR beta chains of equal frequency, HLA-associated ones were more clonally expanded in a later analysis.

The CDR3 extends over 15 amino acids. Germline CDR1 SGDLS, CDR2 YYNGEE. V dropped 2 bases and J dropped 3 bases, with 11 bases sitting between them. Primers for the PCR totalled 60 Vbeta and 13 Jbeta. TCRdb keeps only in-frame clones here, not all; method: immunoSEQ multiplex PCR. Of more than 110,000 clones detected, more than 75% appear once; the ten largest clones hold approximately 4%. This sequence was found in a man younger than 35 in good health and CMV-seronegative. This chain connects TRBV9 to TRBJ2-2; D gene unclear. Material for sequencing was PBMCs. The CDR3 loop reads CASSVYDTDTGELFF. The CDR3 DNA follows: TGTGCCAGCAGCGTCTACGACACCGACACCGGGGAGCTGTTTTTT.